The subject of this entry is one TCR beta chain. Antigen unknown. The ends were cut back, 3 bases at V and 13 bases at J, with 13 bases in the middle. The CDR3 runs 12 residues. Germline CDR1 and CDR2: LNHDA and SQIVND (reference sequence). These data are taken from a study of identical twins. Study-wide findings and caveats: Clonotypes of the beta chain that were abundant in cord blood carried fewer insertions (memory repertoires showed none).

Each CDR3 protein is one row after TCRdb ran MiXCR on the 5' RACE reads. Among around 1.7 million distinct CDR3 sequences, 32% were seen once, and the ten largest hold under 0.35%. This chain links TRBV19 with TRBJ2-1; D remains ambiguous. Sequenced: cord blood. The sequence came from a newborn girl in good health. The CDR3 spells CASSMSRETQFF. Written as DNA, the CDR3 is TGTGCCAGTAGTATGAGCCGAGAGACCCAGTTCTTC.